The 11 T cell receptor beta chains given below trace back to one sample, sequenced in a study of T cells in lung cancer brain metastases. Profiling relied on immunoSEQ multiplex PCR, and the TCRdb table lists in-frame clones only, not all of them. Here the sample spans under 6,000 clones, roughly 88% being singletons. The sample consisted of tumor tissue from the primary lung tumor. The receptors stem from a man aged 45-65 years with non-small cell lung cancer.

This sequence joins TRBV5-1 and TRBJ2-5; D is ambiguous. Between the trimmed V and J ends, which lost 7 bases and 1 base, there was a span of 14 bases. CDR1 and CDR2 from the germline V gene are SGHRS and YFSETQ. The CDR3 length is 14 residues. The CDR3 region has the DNA TGCGCCAGCTCGGACGGAGCTCGCCAAGAGACCCAGTACTTC. It encodes CASSDGARQETQYF.

J is TRBJ1-1 and V is TRBV6-5, with D possibly matching TRBD1 (6 bases). The germline V and J ends were trimmed by 5 bases and 2 bases, with 15 bases remaining between them. CDR1 and CDR2 (germline): MNHEY, SVGAGI. The CDR3 runs 15 residues. The CDR3 nucleotides read TGTGCCAGCAGTCCAGGACAGCGCCCCAACACTGAAGCTTTCTTT. Translated, it gives CASSPGQRPNTEAFF.

Only a few counts were recorded for this clone. This chain uses TRBV14 with TRBJ1-1; possible D gene TRBD1, 5 bases. Germline values: CDR1 SGHDN, CDR2 FVKESK. Trimming took 4 bases from V and 8 from J, leaving 14 bases between them. The CDR3 sequence is 13 residues long. CDR3 sequence: CASSLSGVSEAFF. CDR3 DNA sequence: TGTGCCAGCAGCCTCTCGGGGGTTTCCGAAGCTTTCTTT.

The V gene is TRBV28, the J gene TRBJ1-6; maybe TRBD1 (6 bases). The germline CDR1 and CDR2 sequences are MDHEN and SYDVKM. This CDR3 is built from 15 residues. V was pared by 2 bases and J by 2 bases, with 7 bases between. In nucleotides, the CDR3 is TGTGCCAGCAGTTTACCAGGGGCCTATAATTCACCCCTCCACTTT. It codes for CASSLPGAYNSPLHF.

This chain's CDR3 is CASSPVGGFTGELFF. The CDR3 DNA follows: TGTGCCAGCAGTCCAGTGGGGGGGTTTACCGGGGAGCTGTTTTTT. The rearrangement uses TRBV27 and TRBJ2-2, with 7 bases identical to TRBD2. This CDR3 is built from 15 residues. Germline-derived CDR1 and CDR2 are MNHEY and SMNVEV (reference sequence). With 5 bases clipped from V and 5 bases from J, the junction kept 8 bases outside the gene matches.

This clone was seen a handful of times. The rearrangement links TRBV7-2 to TRBJ1-2; TRBD1 matches 7 bases. The CDR3 is 12 amino acids. Losses at the gene ends were 5 bases for V and 14 bases for J; bases not matched to a gene: 11. The germline V gene encodes CDR1 SGHTA and CDR2 FQGNSA. The CDR3 is CASSRTWDSETF. The CDR3 nucleotides are TGTGCCAGCAGCAGAACCTGGGACAGCGAAACCTTC.

The chain is built from TRBV28 and TRBJ2-5, with 7 bases fitting TRBD1. The germline gives CDR1 MDHEN, CDR2 SYDVKM. Trimming cost V 4 bases and J 2 bases; bases outside gene matches: 10. The CDR3 is 16 residues long. The CDR3 reads CASSSGTGAGQETQYF. CDR3 sequence (DNA): TGTGCCAGCAGTTCCGGAACAGGGGCTGGTCAAGAGACCCAGTACTTC.

V and J are TRBV13 and TRBJ1-2; 9 bases are shared with TRBD1. With 5 bases clipped from V and 5 bases from J, the junction kept 9 bases outside the gene matches. The CDR3 covers 15 residues. From germline, CDR1 is PRHDT and CDR2 FYEKMQ (reference sequence). The CDR3 DNA sequence: TGTGCCAGCAGCCCATGGGACAGGGAGGGTTATGGCTACACCTTC. This sequence encodes CASSPWDREGYGYTF.

The count of this clone is one. This chain joins TRBV7-9 and TRBJ2-5, with D perhaps given as TRBD1 or TRBD2 (5 bases each). CDR1 is SEHNR and CDR2 is FQNEAQ in the germline V gene (reference sequence). The CDR3 has 14 residues. The V end was cut by 2 bases, the J end by 4 bases, with 11 bases between. This chain's CDR3 is CASSLQGPPETQYF. In DNA, the CDR3 is TGTGCCAGCAGCTTACAGGGACCTCCAGAGACCCAGTACTTC.

V and J are TRBV5-1 and TRBJ2-3; 8 nucleotides align to TRBD1. Germline CDR1 is SGHRS and CDR2 is YFSETQ. The junction had 12 bases not matched to a gene; V was cut back by 4 bases and J by 5 bases. The CDR3 has 16 amino acids. This CDR3 reads CASSRRQGLGGDTQYF. The CDR3 bases are TGCGCCAGCAGCCGTAGACAGGGGCTAGGTGGAGATACGCAGTATTTT.

The V gene is TRBV5-1, the J gene TRBJ1-2, with a weak D call TRBD1 (6 bases). Germline-derived CDR1 and CDR2 are SGHRS and YFSETQ. This CDR3 region has 16 residues. V gave up 4 bases and J gave up 5 bases, with 21 bases separating them. CDR3 in amino acids: CASSPSWNRALYGYTF. The CDR3 nucleotides are TGCGCCAGCAGCCCCAGTTGGAACAGGGCCCTGTATGGCTACACCTTC.